These T cell receptor beta chains were read from a single sample in a study of control samples from healthy donors and cancer patients. Method: immunoSEQ multiplex PCR; TCRdb's copy keeps in-frame clones and lacks some. The repertoire holds some 150,000 clones, with approximately 94% as singletons. Specimen: PBMCs. Receptor source: a man in his 60s with colorectal cancer. Both conserved end residues are part of each CDR3. Each record gives: D gene, V gene, clone size, J gene, CDR3 DNA, CDR3 protein. The D gene is left open where the match is weak. Clone size, where shown, is once, few, many, or a class for clones that have expanded.

D: TRBD1; V: TRBV6-5; size: few; J: TRBJ1-2; DNA: TGTGCCAGCAGTTACGGACAGGGCAGCTATGGCTACACCTTC; CDR3: CASSYGQGSYGYTF
D: .; V: TRBV6-2/TRBV6-3; size: .; J: TRBJ1-2; DNA: TGTGCCAGCAGTTACGGCGGGACACGGAACTACACCTTC; CDR3: CASSYGGTRNYTF
D: TRBD1; V: TRBV18; size: .; J: TRBJ2-3; DNA: TGTGCCAGCTCACAGTTGCAGGGGGCAGATACGCAGTATTTT; CDR3: CASSQLQGADTQYF
D: .; V: TRBV2; size: few; J: TRBJ1-1; DNA: TGTGCCAGCAGTGACCCGAACACTGAAGCTTTCTTT; CDR3: CASSDPNTEAFF
D: .; V: TRBV21-1; size: .; J: TRBJ2-5; DNA: TGTGCCAGCAGCAGGCTGAAAGAGACCCAGTACTTC; CDR3: CASSRLKETQYF
D: .; V: TRBV9; size: .; J: TRBJ2-5; DNA: TGTGCCAGCAGCGTAAGCCAAGAGACCCAGTACTTC; CDR3: CASSVSQETQYF
D: .; V: TRBV9; size: .; J: TRBJ1-4; DNA: TGTGCCAGCAGCGGTGGCAATAATGAAAAACTGTTTTTT; CDR3: CASSGGNNEKLFF
D: .; V: TRBV25-1; size: .; J: TRBJ1-2; DNA: TGTGCCAGCAGTGAAGGACACTGGAACTATGGCTACACCTTC; CDR3: CASSEGHWNYGYTF
D: .; V: TRBV6-1; size: .; J: TRBJ2-7; DNA: TGTGCCAGCAGTGAAGGGACAGCTCACTCCTACGAGCAGTACTTC; CDR3: CASSEGTAHSYEQYF
D: TRBD1; V: TRBV6-5; size: .; J: TRBJ1-2; DNA: TGTGCCAGCAGTCACGGGACAGGGGAAGGCTACACCTTC; CDR3: CASSHGTGEGYTF
D: .; V: TRBV4-1; size: .; J: TRBJ1-4; DNA: TGCGCCAGCAGCCAAACCATCACTCGGAGGAATGAAAAACTGTTTTTT; CDR3: CASSQTITRRNEKLFF
D: TRBD1; V: TRBV27; size: .; J: TRBJ2-6; DNA: TGTGCCAGCAGTTTATCCGGGACAGATTTTAACTCTGGGGCCAACGTCCTGACTTTC; CDR3: CASSLSGTDFNSGANVLTF
D: .; V: TRBV24-1; size: .; J: TRBJ2-5; DNA: TGTGCCACCAGTGACCCGAGGGGGACCGGGGGGACCCAGTACTTC; CDR3: CATSDPRGTGGTQYF
D: .; V: TRBV11-2; size: .; J: TRBJ1-1; DNA: TGTGCCAGCAGCTTAGGGGATTGGGCTGAAGCTTTCTTT; CDR3: CASSLGDWAEAFF
D: TRBD1; V: TRBV6-5; size: .; J: TRBJ1-1; DNA: TGTGCCAGCGCTCCCGGGACAGGGGTCGGAGCTTTCTTT; CDR3: CASAPGTGVGAFF
D: TRBD1; V: TRBV5-1; size: .; J: TRBJ2-1; DNA: TGCGCCAGCAGCTTGGCCGGAACGTCACAGGGGGCAGGGAATGAGCAGTTCTTC; CDR3: CASSLAGTSQGAGNEQFF
D: .; V: TRBV6-4; size: once; J: TRBJ1-1; DNA: TGTGCCAGCACCGACGGGATGAACACTGAAGCTTTCTTT; CDR3: CASTDGMNTEAFF
D: .; V: TRBV3-1/TRBV3-2; size: .; J: TRBJ1-6; DNA: TGTGCCAGCAGCCAAGCCCAAGGGGGGGCCCATAATTCACCCCTCCACTTT; CDR3: CASSQAQGGAHNSPLHF
D: TRBD2; V: TRBV27; size: .; J: TRBJ2-7; DNA: TGTGCCAGCAGTTTATCTATCGGGGGGATTGACGAGCAGTACTTC; CDR3: CASSLSIGGIDEQYF
D: .; V: TRBV5-1; size: once; J: TRBJ1-1; DNA: TGCGCCAGCAGCTTCACTGGGATGAACACTGAAGCTTTCTTT; CDR3: CASSFTGMNTEAFF
D: .; V: TRBV18; size: .; J: TRBJ1-1; DNA: TGTGCCAGCTCACCACCTCACAGCGGGACTGAAGCTTTCTTT; CDR3: CASSPPHSGTEAFF
D: TRBD1; V: TRBV11-2; size: .; J: TRBJ2-7; DNA: TGTGCCAGCAGCTTAGATTTTCCCCAGGGGGTCCCCTACGAGCAGTACTTC; CDR3: CASSLDFPQGVPYEQYF
D: .; V: TRBV6-2/TRBV6-3; size: once; J: TRBJ1-2; DNA: TGTGCCAGCAGTTACTCCGGGGGCGCGTCTGGCTACACCTTC; CDR3: CASSYSGGASGYTF
D: TRBD2; V: TRBV11-2; size: .; J: TRBJ2-1; DNA: TGTGCCAGCAGCTCGGGACTAGCGGGGGTACGGTCCTACAATGAGCAGTTCTTC; CDR3: CASSSGLAGVRSYNEQFF
D: .; V: TRBV6-5; size: .; J: TRBJ2-6; DNA: TGTGCCAGCAGTTACTCTTCTGGGGCCAACGTCCTGACTTTC; CDR3: CASSYSSGANVLTF
D: .; V: TRBV6-5; size: once; J: TRBJ1-4; DNA: TGTGCCAGCAGTTACTCGTCAGCGGTGGAAAAACTGTTTTTT; CDR3: CASSYSSAVEKLFF
D: .; V: TRBV30; size: .; J: TRBJ2-5; DNA: TGTGCCTGGATGGGCTACCAAGAGACCCAGTACTTC; CDR3: CAWMGYQETQYF
D: .; V: TRBV6-5; size: .; J: TRBJ2-5; DNA: TGTGCCAGCAGTTACCGACTTGGAGAGACCCAGTACTTC; CDR3: CASSYRLGETQYF
D: .; V: TRBV5-5; size: .; J: TRBJ1-6; DNA: TGTGCCAGCAGCTTGGAGGGTAATTCACCCCTCCACTTT; CDR3: CASSLEGNSPLHF
D: TRBD1; V: TRBV29-1; size: .; J: TRBJ2-3; DNA: TGCAGCTTTTTGAGGCAGGGGGTCTTTACAGATACGCAGTATTTT; CDR3: CSFLRQGVFTDTQYF
D: .; V: TRBV21-1; size: .; J: TRBJ2-1; DNA: TGTGCCAGCAGCAAAGCGAGTAGCTGCAACAATGAGCAGTTCTTC; CDR3: CASSKASSCNNEQFF
D: TRBD2; V: TRBV4-1; size: .; J: TRBJ2-7; DNA: TGCGCCAGCAGCAATCGACTAGCGGGGGGCAACTACGAGCAGTACTTC; CDR3: CASSNRLAGGNYEQYF
D: .; V: TRBV3-1/TRBV3-2; size: .; J: TRBJ1-1; DNA: TGTGCCAGCAGCCCAGGGGAAGGCACTGAAGCTTTCTTT; CDR3: CASSPGEGTEAFF
D: .; V: TRBV7-9; size: .; J: TRBJ1-1; DNA: TGTGCCAGCAGCTTAATCCGGACGAACACTGAAGCTTTCTTT; CDR3: CASSLIRTNTEAFF
D: .; V: TRBV5-1; size: .; J: TRBJ1-1; DNA: TGCGCCAGCAGCGGACAGACGAACACTGAAGCTTTCTTT; CDR3: CASSGQTNTEAFF
D: .; V: TRBV6-5; size: few; J: TRBJ1-2; DNA: TGTGCCAGCAGCCGTGACAGCGACTATGGCTACACCTTC; CDR3: CASSRDSDYGYTF
D: .; V: TRBV6-5; size: .; J: TRBJ1-5; DNA: TGTGCCAGCAGCCTCACGGACAGTTATCAGCCCCAGCATTTT; CDR3: CASSLTDSYQPQHF
D: TRBD2; V: TRBV4-2; size: .; J: TRBJ2-1; DNA: TGTGCCAGCAGCCACTACCGGGGGGATGAGCAGTTCTTC; CDR3: CASSHYRGDEQFF
D: .; V: TRBV5-4; size: .; J: TRBJ2-7; DNA: TGTGCCAGCAGCTTCCAGGGAACCTACGAGCAGTACTTC; CDR3: CASSFQGTYEQYF
D: TRBD1; V: TRBV29-1; size: .; J: TRBJ2-7; DNA: TGCAGCGCCTGGGGGACAGGGGGAGAGCAGTACTTC; CDR3: CSAWGTGGEQYF
D: .; V: TRBV6-5; size: .; J: TRBJ1-1; DNA: TGTGCCAGCAGTTACTCGAACAGCGTGAACACTGAAGCTTTCTTT; CDR3: CASSYSNSVNTEAFF
D: .; V: TRBV10-3; size: .; J: TRBJ1-1; DNA: TGTGCCGTACGGGGGCAGGGAGCAAACACTGAAGCTTTCTTT; CDR3: CAVRGQGANTEAFF